One sample yielded the 30 T cell receptor beta chains listed below, sequenced in a study of control samples from healthy donors and cancer patients. Profiling relied on immunoSEQ multiplex PCR, and the TCRdb table lists in-frame clones only, not all of them. The data show 140,000 to 150,000 clones, approximately 88% seen once. Input material: blood. The receptors were sampled from a man aged 25-40 years in good health.

The J gene is TRBJ2-3, the V gene TRBV5-6; TRBD2 is a possible D gene (5 bases). The CDR3 has 13 residues. Germline CDR1 is SGHDT and CDR2 is YYEEEE. Trimming took off 7 bases at V and 1 base at J, with 10 bases between the two ends. Written as DNA, the CDR3 is TGTGCCAGCGGAGTCGGGGGCACAGATACGCAGTATTTT. Amino acid sequence: CASGVGGTDTQYF.

V is TRBV10-2 and J is TRBJ2-7, with D perhaps matching TRBD2 (6 bases). CDR1 and CDR2 from the germline V gene are WSHSY and SAAADI. This CDR3 spans 14 amino acids. The V end was cut by 7 bases, the J end by 2 bases, with 15 bases between. DNA of the CDR3: TGCGCCAGCAAAGGGGCTGGAGGGGCCTACGAGCAGTACTTC. It encodes CASKGAGGAYEQYF.

The chain couples TRBV18 to TRBJ2-5; D is unresolved. The CDR3 has 15 residues. From germline, CDR1 is KGHSH and CDR2 LQKENI. The V gene lost 0 bases and the J gene lost 7 bases, with 15 bases spanning the gap. CDR3: CASSPPIPRDGTQYF. DNA of the CDR3: TGTGCCAGCTCACCACCGATACCAAGGGATGGGACCCAGTACTTC.

This clone was seen only a few times. The V gene is TRBV4-3, the J gene TRBJ1-1; D unclear. CDR1 LGHNA and CDR2 YSLEER come from the germline V gene. The V gene lost 0 bases and the J gene lost 6 bases, with 8 bases spanning the gap. The CDR3 runs to 13 residues. The CDR3 loop is CASSQEPEAEAFF. The DNA of the CDR3 is TGCGCCAGCAGCCAAGAGCCGGAAGCTGAAGCTTTCTTT.

V usage is TRBV29-1 and J usage is TRBJ1-1; the D is unclear. The CDR3 totals 11 residues. Germline V lookup: CDR1 SQVTM, CDR2 ANQGSEA. Trimming took 5 bases from V and 2 from J, leaving 6 bases between them. CDR3 nucleotides: TGCAGCGTTACAGTTAACACTGAAGCTTTCTTT. Translating gives CSVTVNTEAFF.

The table lists this clone with a few counts. The chain has TRBV19 and TRBJ1-1; D remains ambiguous. The CDR3 extends over 16 amino acids. Trimming stripped 5 bases from V and 3 bases from J, with 19 bases between. Per germline, CDR1 LNHDA and CDR2 SQIVND (reference sequence). The DNA for the CDR3 is TGTGCCAGTAGTTTTCAACCTGGTACCATGGACACTGAAGCTTTCTTT. The encoded protein is CASSFQPGTMDTEAFF.

This CDR3 is CASSWGPSGELFF. The CDR3 bases are TGTGCCAGCAGCTGGGGGCCTTCCGGGGAGCTGTTTTTT. V and J are TRBV11-2 and TRBJ2-2; weak D call: TRBD1 (6 bases). V gave up 4 bases and J gave up 6 bases, with 9 bases separating them. Germline V gene lookup returns CDR1 SGHAT and CDR2 FQNNGV. There are 13 residues in the CDR3.

V usage is TRBV2 and J usage is TRBJ1-1; unclear D gene. V was trimmed by 6 bases and J by 4 bases, leaving 15 bases between them. The CDR3 consists of 14 residues. The germline gives CDR1 SNHLY, CDR2 FYNNEI. CDR3: CASRLRTEGTEAFF. CDR3 coding DNA: TGTGCCAGCAGGCTAAGAACCGAGGGCACTGAAGCTTTCTTT.

The chain is built from TRBV7-9 and TRBJ2-7; D is undetermined. Trimming shortened V by 2 bases and J by 2 bases, and 10 bases separated the two germline ends. The CDR3 extends over 14 amino acids. CDR1 and CDR2 from the germline V gene are SEHNR and FQNEAQ (reference sequence). CDR3 protein: CASSLRTATYEQYF. The CDR3 DNA sequence: TGTGCCAGCAGCTTACGCACAGCTACCTACGAGCAGTACTTC.

This sequence joins TRBV7-2 and TRBJ1-3; D may be TRBD1 (6 bases). CDR3 length: 15 residues. V was trimmed by 4 bases and J by 4 bases, leaving 14 bases between them. Germline lookup yields CDR1 SGHTA and CDR2 FQGNSA. In DNA, the CDR3 is TGTGCCAGCAGCTACCGATCCGGGACAGGAAACACCATATATTTT. The encoded protein is CASSYRSGTGNTIYF. The full variable domain, with the rest looked up from reference TRBV7-2 and TRBJ1-3, is GAGVSQSPSNKVTEKGKDVELRCDPISGHTALYWYRQSLGQGLEFLIYFQGNSAPDKSGLPSDRFSAERTGGSVSTLTIQRTQQEDSAVYLCASSYRSGTGNTIYFGEGSWLTVV.

The chain uses TRBV10-2 and TRBJ2-1; D is possibly TRBD1 (6 bases). The germline V and J ends were trimmed by 3 bases and 7 bases, with 16 bases remaining between them. Germline V gene data show CDR1 as WSHSY and CDR2 as SAAADI. This CDR3 region has 15 residues. CDR3 DNA: TGCGCCAGCAGTGACCGGCGGGCAGGGGTTAATGAGCAGTTCTTC. Residues: CASSDRRAGVNEQFF.

The chain links TRBV6-1 to TRBJ2-7; 10 nucleotides match TRBD1. Germline V lookup: CDR1 MNHNS, CDR2 SASEGT. V lost 3 bases to trimming and J lost 5 bases; unmatched junction nucleotides: 10. The CDR3 is 16 residues long. The DNA for the CDR3 is TGTGCCAGCAGTGATACCCGGGACAGGGGAGTTAACGAGCAGTACTTC. The encoded protein is CASSDTRDRGVNEQYF.

The chain combines TRBV3-1 (or the pseudogene TRBV3-2) with TRBJ2-1; D is perhaps TRBD2 (7 bases). The V end was cut by 3 bases, the J end by 4 bases, with 19 bases between. In germline, CDR1 is LGHDT, CDR2 YNNKEL (reference sequence). This CDR3 contains 17 residues. The CDR3 DNA reads as TGTGCCAGCAGCCAGGCGGTGGGGGGGGCCTTGTACAATGAGCAGTTCTTC. Translating gives CASSQAVGGALYNEQFF.

The V gene is TRBV11-2, the J gene TRBJ2-7, with TRBD1 identical over 10 bases. This CDR3 has 16 residues. After removal of 1 base from V and 5 bases from J, the junction contained 8 bases not matched to a gene. Germline V gene data show CDR1 as SGHAT and CDR2 as FQNNGV. CDR3 in DNA: TGTGCCAGCAGCTTAGCGACAGGGGGCGGCGGCCACGAGCAGTACTTC. Translating it yields CASSLATGGGGHEQYF.

The genes are TRBV27 and TRBJ2-1, with D perhaps TRBD1 (5 bases). Deletions cut 8 bases from V and 0 bases from J, with 14 bases between. The CDR3 runs 15 residues. Germline assignment: CDR1 MNHEY and CDR2 SMNVEV (reference sequence). The DNA of the CDR3 is TGTGCCAGCCAAGGGGCGGCGAGCTCCTACAATGAGCAGTTCTTC. Translation: CASQGAASSYNEQFF.

The chain carries TRBV5-1 and TRBJ1-2, with a weak D call TRBD1 (5 bases). CDR3 length equals 14 residues. V lost 0 bases and J lost 0, with 6 bases in between. From germline, CDR1 is SGHRS and CDR2 YFSETQ. CDR3 coding DNA: TGCGCCAGCAGCTTGGAAGGGGCTAACTATGGCTACACCTTC. Protein sequence: CASSLEGANYGYTF.

CDR3 protein: CASSLVRGGNYEQYF. DNA for the CDR3: TGTGCCAGCAGCTTGGTCAGGGGGGGTAACTACGAGCAGTACTTC. The chain carries TRBV5-6 and TRBJ2-7; possibly TRBD1 or TRBD2 for D (7 bases each). Trimming took 0 bases from V and 3 from J, leaving 13 bases between them. Germline CDR1 SGHDT, CDR2 YYEEEE. This CDR3 comprises 15 residues. The full variable domain, in which reference TRBV5-6 and TRBJ2-7 provide the parts outside the CDR3, is DAGVTQSPTHLIKTRGQQVTLRCSPKSGHDTVSWYQQALGQGPQFIFQYYEEEERQRGNFPDRFSGHQFPNYSSELNVNALLLGDSALYLCASSLVRGGNYEQYFGPGTRLTVT.

The rearrangement links TRBV4-1 to TRBJ2-7, with a tentative D call TRBD2 (6 bases). V gave up 0 bases and J gave up 5 bases, with 14 bases separating them. The CDR3 runs 15 residues. Germline V gene sequence: CDR1 MGHRA, CDR2 YSYEKL. DNA for the CDR3: TGCGCCAGCAGCCAAGAATGGAGGGAGTCCCACGAGCAGTACTTC. Its translation: CASSQEWRESHEQYF.

This chain connects TRBV4-2 to TRBJ1-2; possibly TRBD1 for D (6 bases). The germline V and J ends were trimmed by 1 base and 4 bases, with 13 bases remaining between them. The CDR3 is 15 residues long. The germline CDR1 and CDR2 sequences are LGHNA and YNFKEQ. CDR3 nucleotides: TGTGCCAGCAGCCAAGGGGCAGGGGTTAGCTATGGCTACACCTTC. This sequence encodes CASSQGAGVSYGYTF.

A few counts support this clone. The chain employs TRBV4-1 and TRBJ2-7; D possibly matches TRBD1 or TRBD2 (5 bases each). The CDR3 runs 16 residues. Per germline, CDR1 MGHRA and CDR2 YSYEKL. Trimming cost V 1 base and J 2 bases, with 15 bases left between them. CDR3 DNA: TGCGCCAGCAGCCAAGTTAGGGCCAGGGACCCCTACGAGCAGTACTTC. It is translated as CASSQVRARDPYEQYF.

This chain uses TRBV23-1 with TRBJ1-1; maybe TRBD1 (6 bases). TRBV23-1 is known as an ORF, though its function is uncertain. The V end was cut by 3 bases, the J end by 7 bases, with 15 bases between. The CDR3 is made up of 14 amino acids. CDR3 coding DNA: TGCGCCAGCAGTCAGGTACGGACAGAGATTGAAGCTTTCTTT. Protein product: CASSQVRTEIEAFF.

V and J are TRBV24-1 and TRBJ1-2, with 7 bases that match TRBD1. The CDR3 has 16 amino acids. Looked up from germline, CDR1 is KGHDR and CDR2 is SFDVKD. Trimming removed 10 bases from V and 6 bases from J; junction bases left unmatched: 19. The CDR3 region has the DNA TGTGCCACGGCCCCACCAGGGACAGTGGATTGGAATGGCTACACCTTC. Its translation is CATAPPGTVDWNGYTF.

CDR3 loop: CASSLTPGTDNEQFF. Written as DNA, the CDR3 is TGCGCCAGCAGCTTGACCCCCGGGACAGATAATGAGCAGTTCTTC. The V gene is TRBV5-1, the J gene TRBJ2-1; 7 bases align to TRBD1. CDR1 and CDR2 from the germline V gene are SGHRS and YFSETQ. The CDR3 runs to 15 residues. Trimming took 1 base from V and 7 from J; bases not matched to a gene: 8.

The chain couples TRBV5-1 to TRBJ2-7; no firm D call. CDR1 SGHRS and CDR2 YFSETQ come from the germline V gene. Deletions cut 0 bases from V and 7 bases from J, with 14 bases between. CDR3 length: 14 residues. The CDR3 sequence is CASSLVADPDEQYF. As DNA, the CDR3 is TGCGCCAGCAGCTTGGTCGCCGATCCTGATGAGCAGTACTTC. The full variable domain, rest sourced from reference TRBV5-1 and TRBJ2-7, is KAGVTQTPRYLIKTRGQQVTLSCSPISGHRSVSWYQQTPGQGLQFLFEYFSETQRNKGNFPGRFSGRQFSNSRSEMNVSTLELGDSALYLCASSLVADPDEQYFGPGTRLTVT.

This sequence joins TRBV7-9 and TRBJ1-1, with D tentatively TRBD1 (6 bases). Germline V gives CDR1 SEHNR, CDR2 FQNEAQ (reference sequence). V was clipped by 4 bases and J by 5 bases, with 14 bases between them. This CDR3 region has 14 residues. The CDR3 reads CASSSRSGETEAFF. The CDR3 DNA is TGTGCCAGCAGCTCGCGCTCAGGGGAAACTGAAGCTTTCTTT.

This rearrangement joins TRBV19 to TRBJ2-5, with a tentative D call TRBD1 (6 bases). The CDR3 extends over 16 amino acids. Germline CDR1 is LNHDA and CDR2 is SQIVND (reference sequence). The V gene lost 5 bases and the J gene lost 3 bases, with 19 bases spanning the gap. DNA of the CDR3: TGTGCCAGTAGTTTACAGGGAAGGAGAGGGGAAGAGACCCAGTACTTC. The encoded protein is CASSLQGRRGEETQYF.

V usage is TRBV7-6 and J usage is TRBJ2-3; D may be TRBD1 (6 bases). The ends were cut back, 0 bases at V and 0 bases at J, with 7 bases in the middle. Germline-derived CDR1 and CDR2 are SGHVS and FNYEAQ. The CDR3 covers 15 residues. The DNA for the CDR3 is TGTGCCAGCAGCTTAGCGGGGGCCAGCACAGATACGCAGTATTTT. Translated, it gives CASSLAGASTDTQYF.

This clone has only one observation. The rearrangement joins TRBV7-9 to TRBJ1-6; D gene ambiguous. Trimming pared 2 bases from V and 5 bases from J, leaving 4 bases between. The CDR3 totals 13 residues. Per germline, CDR1 SEHNR and CDR2 FQNEAQ (reference sequence). The CDR3, as DNA: TGTGCCAGCAGCTTATCAGATAATTCACCCCTCCACTTT. It specifies CASSLSDNSPLHF.

This clone was counted a single time. V gene TRBV12-3 or TRBV12-4 combines with J gene TRBJ2-5, with TRBD2 matching over 9 bases. This CDR3 spans 13 amino acids. J lost 4 bases, V lost 6 bases, and 3 bases had no gene match. CDR3 bases: TGTGCCAGCAGGATTAGCGGGAGAGAGACCCAGTACTTC. Translation gives CASRISGRETQYF.

The V gene is TRBV4-3, the J gene TRBJ1-5, with D hard to call. V was shortened by 1 base and J by 4 bases, with 11 bases between the two germline ends. The length of the CDR3 is 15 residues. Germline V gene data show CDR1 as LGHNA and CDR2 as YSLEER. The CDR3 is CASSQGHSFNQPQHF. In DNA form, the CDR3 reads TGCGCCAGCAGCCAAGGTCACAGTTTTAATCAGCCCCAGCATTTT.